The entry that follows covers one TCR beta chain sequence. Its antigen remains unknown. Amplification used 60 Vbeta primers and 13 Jbeta primers. In the study's own analysis: About 88 million unique TCR beta chains, about 10 million of them shared, were counted by a later analysis. Profiled with immunoSEQ multiplex PCR; TCRdb holds only in-frame clones, not every one. D and trimming were read from the DNA, whereas the V and J calls and clone size are those reported in that table. The sample comprises about 180,000 clones, 78% of which are singletons, and 13% rests with the top ten. The source of the sample is a study of cytomegalovirus exposure and HLA in healthy donors. The V and J ends lost 4 bases and 4 bases respectively, with 13 bases between them. The V gene's germline CDR1 is MNHNS and CDR2 SASEGT. The CDR3 contains 14 residues. Study-wide results and caveats: Judged likely to be a sequencing artifact was a cluster of highly shared sequence variants.

The receptor's source is a woman between 45 and 60 years old in good health and CMV-seropositive. Sequencing used PBMCs. The chain recombines TRBV6-1 with TRBJ1-1; D uncertain. The CDR3 bases are TGTGCCAGCAGTGGCAGGATGGAGGGCACTGAAGCTTTCTTT. Translation: CASSGRMEGTEAFF.